The T cell receptor (beta chain) under discussion was sequenced for a study of neurological immune-mediated disorders. General study results and limits: Because no CDR3 amino acid sequences were shared across subjects by expanded clones, private repertoires were suggested in all groups.

This clonotype was seen ten or more times. Its antigen remains unidentified. The authors made cDNA by 5'RACE with 10-nucleotide random UMIs. A single run covered 15-18 subjects with over 170 million TCR-beta sequences. TCRdb fed the 5' RACE reads into MiXCR, producing one record per CDR3 protein. Of about 62,000 distinct CDR3 sequences listed, 4% to 6% are singletons. The CDR3 has 13 residues. The V and J ends lost 4 bases and 7 bases respectively, with 13 bases between them. In germline, CDR1 is SEHNR, CDR2 FQNEAQ (reference sequence). Libraries used 2 million unsorted PBMCs kept frozen in RNAlater. The sample was PBMCs. The receptor's source is a woman aged 45 to 65 with multiple sclerosis. The chain employs TRBV7-9 and TRBJ1-1; D not resolved. The CDR3 spells CASSYRAAGEAFF. As DNA, the CDR3 is TGTGCCAGCAGCTACCGGGCCGCTGGTGAAGCTTTCTTT. Full variable domain (remainder filled in from reference TRBV7-9 and TRBJ1-1): DTGVSQNPRHKITKRGQNVTFRCDPISEHNRLYWYRQTLGQGPEFLTYFQNEAQLEKSRLLSDRFSAERPKGSFSTLEIQRTEQGDSAMYLCASSYRAAGEAFFGQGTRLTVV.